This T cell receptor beta chain emerged from a study of post-analysis software for immune sequencing data. Study findings and constraints: Patients showed TRBV5-6, TRBV5-1 and TRBV20-1 among a handful of TRBV segments more frequent than in controls. Same-batch preparations were strongly co-clustered by F measure. The study found significantly lower normalized Chao1 diversity in multiple sclerosis patients than in controls.

Worth noting for this clonotype: The antigen is not known.

Prepared libraries of TCR beta cDNA carried unique molecular identifiers. TCRdb fed the PCR reads into MiXCR, producing one record per CDR3 protein. The sample carries approximately 350,000 distinct CDR3 sequences, about a third recorded once. The CDR3 spans 15 residues. Per germline, CDR1 SGHRS and CDR2 YFSETQ. V lost 4 bases to trimming and J lost 1 base, with 14 bases between them. The sequenced sample was blood. This clonotype originated in a girl aged 5-17 years with multiple sclerosis. The chain carries TRBV5-1 and TRBJ1-1, with D perhaps matching TRBD1 (5 bases). CDR3 nucleotide sequence: TGCGCCAGCAGCGATCAAGGGGCTCAGAACACTGAAGCTTTCTTT. This codes for CASSDQGAQNTEAFF.